This T cell receptor (beta chain) is from a study of blood T cell repertoires in COVID-19. At the level of the study: Samples taken during acute and convalescent COVID-19 were collected in the United States, Italy and Spain.

Per the authors' pipeline: The authors estimated nucleated cell counts from reference gene primer amplification. Sequencing used immunoSEQ multiplex PCR; TCRdb keeps in-frame clones, though not all of them. That table furnishes V, J and clone size, whereas the DNA furnished D and trimming. The table records tens of thousands of clones, around 88% of them present only once. The CDR3 has 13 residues. The germline gives CDR1 MNHEY, CDR2 SVGAGI. V shed 8 bases and J 2 bases; nucleotides not matched to a gene: 2. This clonotype originated in a woman aged 70 to 79 with acute or convalescent COVID-19. Material: peripheral blood. This chain connects TRBV6-5 to TRBJ1-5; 8 bases agree with TRBD1. The CDR3 here is CASGQGGNQPQHF. The DNA for the CDR3 is TGTGCCAGCGGACAGGGAGGCAATCAGCCCCAGCATTTT.